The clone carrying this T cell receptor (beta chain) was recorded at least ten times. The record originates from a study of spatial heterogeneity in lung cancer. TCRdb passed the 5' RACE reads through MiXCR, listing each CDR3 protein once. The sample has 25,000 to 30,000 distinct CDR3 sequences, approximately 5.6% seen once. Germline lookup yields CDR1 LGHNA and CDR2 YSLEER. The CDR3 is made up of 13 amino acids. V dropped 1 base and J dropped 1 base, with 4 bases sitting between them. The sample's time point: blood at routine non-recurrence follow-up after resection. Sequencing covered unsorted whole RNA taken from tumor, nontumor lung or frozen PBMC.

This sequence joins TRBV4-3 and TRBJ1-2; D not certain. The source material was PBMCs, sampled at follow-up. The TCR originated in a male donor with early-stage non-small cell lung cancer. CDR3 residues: CASSQGHNYGYTF. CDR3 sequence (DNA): TGCGCCAGCAGCCAAGGACATAACTATGGCTACACCTTC.